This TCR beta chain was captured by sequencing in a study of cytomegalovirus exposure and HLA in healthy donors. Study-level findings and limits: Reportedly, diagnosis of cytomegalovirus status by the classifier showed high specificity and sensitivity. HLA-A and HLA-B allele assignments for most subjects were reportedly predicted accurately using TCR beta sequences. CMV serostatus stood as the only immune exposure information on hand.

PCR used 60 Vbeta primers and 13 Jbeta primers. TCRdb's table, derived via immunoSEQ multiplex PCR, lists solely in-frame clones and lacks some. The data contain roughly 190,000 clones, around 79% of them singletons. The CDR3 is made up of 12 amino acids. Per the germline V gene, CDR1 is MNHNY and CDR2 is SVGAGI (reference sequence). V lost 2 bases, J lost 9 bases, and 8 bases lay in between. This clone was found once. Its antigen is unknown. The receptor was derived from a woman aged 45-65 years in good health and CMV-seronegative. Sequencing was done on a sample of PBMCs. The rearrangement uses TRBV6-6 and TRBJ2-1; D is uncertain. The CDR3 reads CASSYQDSEQFF. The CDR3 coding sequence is TGTGCCAGCAGTTACCAGGATTCTGAGCAGTTCTTC.